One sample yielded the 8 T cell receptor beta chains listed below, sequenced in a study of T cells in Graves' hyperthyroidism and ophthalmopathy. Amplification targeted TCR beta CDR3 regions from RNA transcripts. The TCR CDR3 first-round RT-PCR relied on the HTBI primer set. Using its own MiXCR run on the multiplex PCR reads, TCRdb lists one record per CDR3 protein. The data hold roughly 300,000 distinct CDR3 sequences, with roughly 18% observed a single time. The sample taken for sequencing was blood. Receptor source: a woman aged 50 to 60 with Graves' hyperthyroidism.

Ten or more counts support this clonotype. The chain's CDR3 is CAWSVDGLYPSYEQYF. Written as DNA, the CDR3 is TGTGCCTGGAGTGTAGACGGACTATATCCATCCTACGAGCAGTACTTC. This chain joins TRBV30 and TRBJ2-7, with D possibly being TRBD2 (6 bases). The CDR3 runs 16 residues. The germline V and J ends were trimmed by 0 bases and 1 base, with 16 bases remaining between them. CDR1 and CDR2 from the germline V gene are GTSNPN and SVGIG (reference sequence).

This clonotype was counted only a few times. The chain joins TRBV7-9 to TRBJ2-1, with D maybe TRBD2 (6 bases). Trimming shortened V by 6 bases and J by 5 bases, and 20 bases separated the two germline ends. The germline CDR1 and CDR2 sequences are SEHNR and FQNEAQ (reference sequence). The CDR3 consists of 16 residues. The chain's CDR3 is CASRPTEWGENNEQFF. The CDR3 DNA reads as TGTGCCAGCAGGCCTACCGAATGGGGGGAGAACAATGAGCAGTTCTTC.

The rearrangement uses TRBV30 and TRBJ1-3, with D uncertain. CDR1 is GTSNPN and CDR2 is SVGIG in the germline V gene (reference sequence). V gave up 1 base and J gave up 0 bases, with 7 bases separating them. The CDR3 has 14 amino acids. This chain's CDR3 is CAWSAGFSGNTIYF. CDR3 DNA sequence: TGTGCCTGGAGTGCGGGGTTCTCTGGAAACACCATATATTTT.

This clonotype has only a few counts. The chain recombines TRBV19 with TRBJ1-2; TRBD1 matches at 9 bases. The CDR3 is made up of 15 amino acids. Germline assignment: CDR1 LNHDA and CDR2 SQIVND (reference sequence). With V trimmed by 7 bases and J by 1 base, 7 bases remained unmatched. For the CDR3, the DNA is TGTGCCAGTAAGCAACAGGGGGCGAATAACTATGGCTACACCTTC. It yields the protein CASKQQGANNYGYTF.

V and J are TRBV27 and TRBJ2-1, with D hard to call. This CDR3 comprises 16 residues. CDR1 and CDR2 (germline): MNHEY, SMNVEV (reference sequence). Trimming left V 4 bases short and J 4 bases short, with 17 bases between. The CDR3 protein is CASSSRYPLGYNEQFF. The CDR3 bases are TGTGCCAGCAGTTCTCGATACCCCCTAGGTTACAATGAGCAGTTCTTC.

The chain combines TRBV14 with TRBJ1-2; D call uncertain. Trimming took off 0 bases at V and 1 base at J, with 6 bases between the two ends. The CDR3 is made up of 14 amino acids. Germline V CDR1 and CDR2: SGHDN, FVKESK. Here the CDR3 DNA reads TGTGCCAGCAGCCAAGAGCGGGGTAACTATGGCTACACCTTC. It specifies CASSQERGNYGYTF.

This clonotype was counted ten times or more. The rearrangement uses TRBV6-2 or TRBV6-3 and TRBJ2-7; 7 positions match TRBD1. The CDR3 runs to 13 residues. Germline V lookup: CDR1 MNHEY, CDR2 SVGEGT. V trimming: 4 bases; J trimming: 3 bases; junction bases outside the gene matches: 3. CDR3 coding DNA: TGTGCCAGCAGTTCGGGACAGTACTACGAGCAGTACTTC. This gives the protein CASSSGQYYEQYF.

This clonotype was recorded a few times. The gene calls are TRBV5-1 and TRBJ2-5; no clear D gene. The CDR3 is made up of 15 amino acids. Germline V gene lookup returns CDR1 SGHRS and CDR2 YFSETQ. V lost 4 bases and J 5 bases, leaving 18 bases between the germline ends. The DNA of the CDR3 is TGCGCCAGCAGCCCACCTGCCATTTCGGGTGAGACCCAGTACTTC. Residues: CASSPPAISGETQYF.